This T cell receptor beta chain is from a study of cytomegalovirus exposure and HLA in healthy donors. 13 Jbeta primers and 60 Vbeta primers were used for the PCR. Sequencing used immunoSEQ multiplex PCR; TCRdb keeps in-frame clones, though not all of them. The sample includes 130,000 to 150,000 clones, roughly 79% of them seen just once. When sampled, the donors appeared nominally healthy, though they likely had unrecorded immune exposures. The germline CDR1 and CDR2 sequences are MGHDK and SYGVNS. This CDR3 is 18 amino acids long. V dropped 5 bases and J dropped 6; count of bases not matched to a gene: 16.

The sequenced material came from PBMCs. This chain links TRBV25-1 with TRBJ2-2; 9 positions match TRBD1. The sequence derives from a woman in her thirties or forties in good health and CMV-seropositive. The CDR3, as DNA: TGTGCCAGCAGTAGGGATGCCGGGACAGGGTCGACGGCCGGGGAGCTGTTTTTT. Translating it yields CASSRDAGTGSTAGELFF.